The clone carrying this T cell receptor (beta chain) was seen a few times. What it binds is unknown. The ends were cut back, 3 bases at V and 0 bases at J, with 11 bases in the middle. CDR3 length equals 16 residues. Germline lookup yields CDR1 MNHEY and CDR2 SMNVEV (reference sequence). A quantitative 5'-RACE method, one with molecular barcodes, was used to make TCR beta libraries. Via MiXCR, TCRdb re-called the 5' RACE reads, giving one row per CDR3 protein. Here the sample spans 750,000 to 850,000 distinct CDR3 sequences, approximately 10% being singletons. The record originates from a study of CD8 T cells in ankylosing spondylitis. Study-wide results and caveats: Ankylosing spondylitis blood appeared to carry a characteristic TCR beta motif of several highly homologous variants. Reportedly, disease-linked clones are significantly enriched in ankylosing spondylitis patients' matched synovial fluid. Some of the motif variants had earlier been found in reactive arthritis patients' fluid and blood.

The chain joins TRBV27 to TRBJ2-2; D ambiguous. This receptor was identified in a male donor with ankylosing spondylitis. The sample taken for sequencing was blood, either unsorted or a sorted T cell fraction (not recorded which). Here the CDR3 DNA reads TGTGCCAGCAGTTTTTGGACGGCCGCGAACACCGGGGAGCTGTTTTTT. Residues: CASSFWTAANTGELFF.